This is a list of T cell receptor beta chains from one sample in a study of T cells in Graves' hyperthyroidism and ophthalmopathy. A single record per CDR3 protein comes from TCRdb applying MiXCR to the multiplex PCR reads. The sample shows about 700,000 distinct CDR3 sequences, less than 15% of them seen only once. The specimen sequenced was blood. The receptors were gathered from a woman younger than 30 with Graves' hyperthyroidism. The CDR3 runs from the conserved cysteine through the conserved F or W. A D gene is named only where the DNA matches it firmly. Size values are once, few and many counts, or a class for expanded clones, and some rows have none.

clone size,CDR3 length,D gene,V gene,J gene,CDR3 DNA,CDR3 protein
few,16,.,TRBV3-1,TRBJ2-6,TGTGCCAGCAGCCAAGATTCGAACTCTGGGGCCAACGTCCTGACTTTC,CASSQDSNSGANVLTF
many,18,.,TRBV12-5,TRBJ2-1,TGTGCTAGTGGTTTGGTCCCTTTCCTACTACACTCCTACAATGAGCAGTTCTTC,CASGLVPFLLHSYNEQFF
few,15,.,TRBV5-6,TRBJ1-3,TGTGCCAGCAGCTTGGAGCGTCTCTCTGGAAACACCATATATTTT,CASSLERLSGNTIYF
many,13,TRBD1,TRBV18,TRBJ1-2,TGTGCCAGCTCACCGGACAGGGCCAATGGCTACACCTTC,CASSPDRANGYTF
.,20,.,TRBV10-3,TRBJ1-2,TGTGCCATCAGTGAACGATCCATGACTCCATTCCGCCAACAGAGATATGGCTACACCTTC,CAISERSMTPFRQQRYGYTF
few,18,TRBD1,TRBV6-6,TRBJ2-6,TGTGCCAGCAGTTACTCGGGACAGTGGAGCTCTGGGGCCAACGTCCTGACTTTC,CASSYSGQWSSGANVLTF
many,12,.,TRBV30,TRBJ1-2,TGTGCCTGGAGTGTTGGAGGGGTTGGCTACACCTTC,CAWSVGGVGYTF
many,14,.,TRBV7-9,TRBJ2-7,TGTGCCAGCAGCCTAGCGGACAGCTCCTACGAGCAGTACTTC,CASSLADSSYEQYF
many,16,.,TRBV20-1,TRBJ2-7,TGCAGTGCTAGAGATATTACAGGGCTGAGCTCCTACGAGCAGTACTTC,CSARDITGLSSYEQYF
many,13,.,TRBV2,TRBJ1-3,TGTGCCAGCAGTCAAGACTGGAAAGACACCATATATTTT,CASSQDWKDTIYF
many,18,TRBD2,TRBV7-8,TRBJ2-3,TGTGCCAGCAGCTTATCCCCCCTTTCGGGCGGGAGGGCAGATACGCAGTATTTT,CASSLSPLSGGRADTQYF
.,15,.,TRBV6-1,TRBJ2-3,TGTGCCAGCAGGGGTACGGGACTCCACACAGATACGCAGTATTTT,CASRGTGLHTDTQYF
.,18,.,TRBV3-1,TRBJ1-4,TGTGCCAGCAGCCGTAAAGAGTGGGGTGAGGTAGCTAATGAAAAACTGTTTTTT,CASSRKEWGEVANEKLFF
.,18,TRBD1,TRBV11-2,TRBJ1-1,TGTGCCAGCAGCTTAGGGTATTTGGACAGGGAGGGGAACACTGAAGCTTTCTTT,CASSLGYLDREGNTEAFF
once,13,.,TRBV19,TRBJ1-2,TGTGCCAGTAGTATGGATCGGGGCTATGGCTACACCTTC,CASSMDRGYGYTF
.,13,.,TRBV3-1,TRBJ2-7,TGTGCCAGCGGGGCCGGCACCACCTACGAGCAGTACTTC,CASGAGTTYEQYF
many,19,TRBD1,TRBV12-3/TRBV12-4,TRBJ1-4,TGTGCCAGCAGTTTACCCGGGGACAGGGCGGACCCCAGATATGAAAAACTGTTTTTT,CASSLPGDRADPRYEKLFF
few,17,.,TRBV7-2,TRBJ1-3,TGTGCCAGCAGCTTACAGCGAGCCGGGGCGTCTGGAAACACCATATATTTT,CASSLQRAGASGNTIYF
many,13,.,TRBV7-3,TRBJ2-3,TGTGCCAGCAGCTACACAGGGTACGATACGCAGTATTTT,CASSYTGYDTQYF
few,16,TRBD2,TRBV4-1,TRBJ2-2,TGCGCCAGCAGCCCAAGACTAGCGGGAAGGACCGGGGAGCTGTTTTTT,CASSPRLAGRTGELFF
.,16,.,TRBV5-1,TRBJ2-2,TGCGCCAGCAGCTTGGTGCGGGACGCGAACACCGGGGAGCTGTTTTTT,CASSLVRDANTGELFF
few,13,.,TRBV28,TRBJ1-2,TGTGCCAGCCACAGTTCAACAAGTCGGGGCTACACCTTC,CASHSSTSRGYTF
many,15,.,TRBV12-3/TRBV12-4,TRBJ1-4,TGTGCCAGCAGTTTAGCGAGGAGTTCGTCCGAAAAACTGTTTTTT,CASSLARSSSEKLFF
many,18,TRBD2,TRBV28,TRBJ2-1,TGTGCCAGCAGTCTAGGGTCGGGACTAGCGGGAAGGTGGTATGAGCAGTTCTTC,CASSLGSGLAGRWYEQFF
many,13,TRBD2,TRBV20-1,TRBJ2-7,TGCAGTGCTCCCAGCGAGCGGGACTACGAGCAGTACTTC,CSAPSERDYEQYF
.,15,TRBD1,TRBV7-6,TRBJ1-4,TGTGCCAGCAGCCAGCGCCGGGACAGGGCGGAAAAACTGTTTTTT,CASSQRRDRAEKLFF
many,14,TRBD2,TRBV20-1,TRBJ2-7,TGCAGTGCTAGGACTAGCGGGACGATCGTTGAGCAGTACTTC,CSARTSGTIVEQYF
few,15,TRBD2,TRBV12-3/TRBV12-4,TRBJ2-1,TGTGCCAGCAACCTAGCGGGAGGGCCGGAGGGAGAGCAGTTCTTC,CASNLAGGPEGEQFF
many,17,TRBD1,TRBV28,TRBJ1-2,TGTGCCAGCAGTCGATATCGGACAGGGGGCCGGGACTATGGCTACACCTTC,CASSRYRTGGRDYGYTF
.,13,.,TRBV27,TRBJ2-5,TGTGCCAGCAGTCCCAAGGGTGGAAAGACCCAGTACTTC,CASSPKGGKTQYF
many,16,.,TRBV27,TRBJ2-3,TGTGCCAGCAGTCCCCATGGCAGGGAGGACACAGATACGCAGTATTTT,CASSPHGREDTDTQYF
few,15,.,TRBV5-1,TRBJ2-5,TGCGCCAGCAGCTTAGGCGCTAGCAGCGGGGAGACCCAGTACTTC,CASSLGASSGETQYF
many,12,.,TRBV10-2,TRBJ1-5,TGTGCCAGCAGTGATTTAAATCAGCCCCAGCATTTT,CASSDLNQPQHF
many,13,.,TRBV15,TRBJ2-5,TGTGCCACCAGCAGAGCGGGGTTCGAGACCCAGTACTTC,CATSRAGFETQYF
.,14,.,TRBV18,TRBJ2-1,TGTGCCAGCTCACCACAACGAGGGTACAATGAGCAGTTCTTC,CASSPQRGYNEQFF
many,14,.,TRBV5-1,TRBJ2-1,TGCGCCAGCAGCCTGGAGGGGATTACACATGAGCAGTTCTTC,CASSLEGITHEQFF
many,14,.,TRBV3-1,TRBJ1-1,TGTGCCAGCAACCGGATGGGCTTCAACACTGAAGCTTTCTTT,CASNRMGFNTEAFF
few,16,TRBD1,TRBV9,TRBJ2-3,TGTGCCAGCAGCGTAGAGGGGACAGGGCCCACAGATACGCAGTATTTT,CASSVEGTGPTDTQYF
many,15,.,TRBV11-2,TRBJ1-6,TGTGCCAGCAGCTTAGATTGGGTTAATAATTCACCCCTCCACTTT,CASSLDWVNNSPLHF
few,15,TRBD1,TRBV9,TRBJ2-5,TGTGCCAGCAGCTCCTCCGGGACAGGGAAAGAGACCCAGTACTTC,CASSSSGTGKETQYF
.,14,TRBD2,TRBV11-2,TRBJ2-1,TGTGCCAGCAGCTTATTGGCCAGGGAGGGTGAGCAGTTCTTC,CASSLLAREGEQFF